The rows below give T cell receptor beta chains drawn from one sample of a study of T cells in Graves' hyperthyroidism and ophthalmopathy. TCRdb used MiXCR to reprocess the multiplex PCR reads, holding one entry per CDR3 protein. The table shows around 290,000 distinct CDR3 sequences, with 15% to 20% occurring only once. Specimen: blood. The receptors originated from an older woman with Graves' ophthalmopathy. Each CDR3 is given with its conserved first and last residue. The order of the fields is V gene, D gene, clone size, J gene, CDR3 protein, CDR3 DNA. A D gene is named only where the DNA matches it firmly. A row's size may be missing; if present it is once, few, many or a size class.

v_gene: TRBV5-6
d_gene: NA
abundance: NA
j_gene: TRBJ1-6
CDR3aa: CASGLYRSYNSPLHF
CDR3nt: TGTGCCAGCGGCTTGTACAGGAGTTATAATTCACCCCTCCACTTT

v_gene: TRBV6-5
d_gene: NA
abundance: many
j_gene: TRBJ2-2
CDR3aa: CASSYTWTGELFF
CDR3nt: TGTGCCAGCAGTTACACATGGACCGGGGAGCTGTTTTTT

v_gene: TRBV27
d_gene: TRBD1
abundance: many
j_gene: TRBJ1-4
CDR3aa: CASSFNRGVEKLFF
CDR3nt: TGTGCCAGCAGTTTTAACAGGGGTGTTGAAAAACTGTTTTTT

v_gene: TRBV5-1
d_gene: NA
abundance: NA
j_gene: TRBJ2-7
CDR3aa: CASSFALGQGAYEQYF
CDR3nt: TGCGCCAGCAGTTTTGCGTTAGGGCAGGGAGCCTACGAGCAGTACTTC

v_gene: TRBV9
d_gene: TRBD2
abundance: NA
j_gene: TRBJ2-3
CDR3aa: CASSVNPSGASTDTQYF
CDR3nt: TGTGCCAGCAGCGTGAACCCTAGCGGAGCTAGCACAGATACGCAGTATTTT

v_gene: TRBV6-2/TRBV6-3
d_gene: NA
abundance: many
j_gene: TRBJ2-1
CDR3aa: CASRRSMGGPGNEQFF
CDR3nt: TGTGCCAGCCGACGGTCCATGGGCGGCCCAGGGAATGAGCAGTTCTTC

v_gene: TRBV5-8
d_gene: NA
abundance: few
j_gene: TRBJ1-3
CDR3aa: CASSLTPRSDSSGNTIYF
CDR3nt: TGTGCCAGCAGCTTAACCCCCCGCAGCGACAGCTCTGGAAACACCATATATTTT

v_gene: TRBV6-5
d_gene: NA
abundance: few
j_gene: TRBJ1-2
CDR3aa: CASSYPRTVNYGYTF
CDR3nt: TGTGCCAGCAGTTACCCCCGGACAGTTAACTATGGCTACACCTTC

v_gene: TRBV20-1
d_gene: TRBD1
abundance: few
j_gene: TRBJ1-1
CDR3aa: CSVNRGTTEAFF
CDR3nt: TGCAGTGTCAACAGGGGGACCACTGAAGCTTTCTTT

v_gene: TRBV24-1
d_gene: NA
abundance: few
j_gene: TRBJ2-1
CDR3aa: CATSDLGGGTFNEQFF
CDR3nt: TGTGCCACCAGTGACTTGGGAGGTGGGACATTCAATGAGCAGTTCTTC

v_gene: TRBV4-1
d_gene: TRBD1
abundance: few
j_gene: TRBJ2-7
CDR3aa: CASSQLVVQGVSYEQYF
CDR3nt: TGCGCCAGCAGCCAATTGGTTGTTCAGGGGGTATCCTACGAGCAGTACTTC

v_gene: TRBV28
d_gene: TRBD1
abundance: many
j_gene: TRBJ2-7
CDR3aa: CASSQPQGLSYEQYF
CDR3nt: TGTGCCAGCAGTCAACCACAGGGGCTCTCCTACGAGCAGTACTTC

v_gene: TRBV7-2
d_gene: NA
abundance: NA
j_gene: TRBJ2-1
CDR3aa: CASSQGQGRYYNEQFF
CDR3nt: TGTGCCAGCAGCCAAGGGCAGGGGCGGTACTACAATGAGCAGTTCTTC

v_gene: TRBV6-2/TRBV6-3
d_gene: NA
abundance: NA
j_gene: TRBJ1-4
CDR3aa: CASSEGLGNKKLFF
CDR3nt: TGTGCCAGCAGCGAAGGTTTGGGTAATAAAAAACTGTTTTTT

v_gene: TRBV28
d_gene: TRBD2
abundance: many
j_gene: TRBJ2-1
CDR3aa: CASSFASGNYEQFF
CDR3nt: TGTGCCAGCAGTTTTGCTAGCGGGAACTATGAGCAGTTCTTC

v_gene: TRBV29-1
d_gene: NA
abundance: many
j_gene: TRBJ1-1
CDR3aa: CSVVGQPNTEAFF
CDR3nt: TGCAGCGTTGTAGGCCAGCCGAACACTGAAGCTTTCTTT

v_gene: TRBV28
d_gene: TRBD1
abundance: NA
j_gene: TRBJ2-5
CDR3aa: CTSSAAGTGEEAQYF
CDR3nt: TGTACCAGCAGTGCCGCCGGGACAGGGGAGGAGGCCCAGTACTTC

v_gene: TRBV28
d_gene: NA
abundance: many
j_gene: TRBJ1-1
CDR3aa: CASSLWARGAFF
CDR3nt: TGTGCCAGCAGTTTATGGGCGCGGGGAGCTTTCTTT

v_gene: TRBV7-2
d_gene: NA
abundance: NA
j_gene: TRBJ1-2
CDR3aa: CASSSSVLQRTF
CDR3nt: TGTGCCAGCAGCTCCTCGGTCTTGCAGAGGACCTTC

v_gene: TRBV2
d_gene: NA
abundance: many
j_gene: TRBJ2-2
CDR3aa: CASRRTGLGTGELFF
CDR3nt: TGTGCCAGCAGACGCACAGGGTTGGGCACCGGGGAGCTGTTTTTT

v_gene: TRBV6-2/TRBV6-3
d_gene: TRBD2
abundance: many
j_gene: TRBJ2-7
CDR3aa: CASRIAGMSSYEQYF
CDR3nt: TGTGCCAGCAGAATAGCGGGGATGAGCTCCTACGAGCAGTACTTC

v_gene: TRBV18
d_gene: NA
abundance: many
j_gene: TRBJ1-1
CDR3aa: CASSPISLENTEAFF
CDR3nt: TGTGCCAGCTCACCGATAAGCCTCGAGAACACTGAAGCTTTCTTT

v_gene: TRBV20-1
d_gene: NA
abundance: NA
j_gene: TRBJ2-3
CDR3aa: CSARVMLHSTDTQYF
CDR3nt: TGCAGTGCTAGAGTAATGCTACACAGCACAGATACGCAGTATTTT

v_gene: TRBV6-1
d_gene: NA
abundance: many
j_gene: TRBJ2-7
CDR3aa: CATAAGTPYEQYF
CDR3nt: TGTGCCACGGCGGCAGGGACCCCTTACGAGCAGTACTTC